These 30 T cell receptor beta chains originate from one sample sequenced in a study of T cell changes during pregnancy in multiple sclerosis. Using immunoSEQ multiplex PCR, the repertoire was profiled, and TCRdb retains in-frame clones only, with some absent. This repertoire shows roughly 80,000 clones, approximately 92% found once; its top ten account for more than 0.8%. This specimen consisted of peripheral blood, obtained in the first trimester of pregnancy. All receptors derive from a female donor with multiple sclerosis, enrolled in a pregnancy study.

J is TRBJ2-7 and V is TRBV4-3; 8 bases align to TRBD2. The CDR3 has 15 residues. CDR1 and CDR2 from the germline V gene are LGHNA and YSLEER. The V and J ends lost 0 bases and 4 bases, in that order; junction bases with no gene match: 5. The CDR3 sequence is CASSQDLGGGYEQYF. As DNA, the CDR3 is TGCGCCAGCAGCCAAGATCTCGGGGGGGGGTACGAGCAGTACTTC.

CDR3 sequence reads: CASSVPGTPSYEQYF. In DNA form, the CDR3 reads TGTGCCAGCAGCGTCCCCGGGACACCTTCCTACGAGCAGTACTTC. This chain joins TRBV7-8 and TRBJ2-7; the D gene is possibly TRBD1 (6 bases). Germline values: CDR1 SGHVS, CDR2 FQNEAQ. With 5 bases removed from V and 1 base from J, the gap between germline ends came to 15 bases. The CDR3 has 15 residues.

V is TRBV19 and J is TRBJ1-5, with D maybe TRBD1 (5 bases). Germline V gives CDR1 LNHDA, CDR2 SQIVND (reference sequence). V lost 3 bases, J lost 5 bases, and 14 bases lay in between. The CDR3 covers 15 residues. As DNA, the CDR3 is TGTGCCAGTAGTATCAGGGTGGAATGGTATCAGCCCCAGCATTTT. It encodes CASSIRVEWYQPQHF.

The genes are TRBV7-6 and TRBJ2-7; D is unresolved. V was trimmed by 1 base and J by 3 bases, leaving 7 bases between them. This CDR3 is built from 13 residues. CDR1 is SGHVS and CDR2 is FNYEAQ in the germline V gene. The DNA for the CDR3 is TGTGCCAGCAGCTTAGAACTGTTCTACGAGCAGTACTTC. This translates into CASSLELFYEQYF.

This chain links TRBV4-1 with TRBJ1-1; no clear D gene. CDR1 and CDR2 (germline): MGHRA, YSYEKL. V was pared by 4 bases and J by 4 bases, with 4 bases between. The CDR3 covers 11 residues. The CDR3 reads CASSLGTEAFF. The DNA for the CDR3 is TGCGCCAGCAGCCTCGGCACTGAAGCTTTCTTT.

The V call is TRBV15, the J call TRBJ2-7, with 8 bases aligning to TRBD1. This CDR3 spans 14 amino acids. Per the germline V gene, CDR1 is LNHNV and CDR2 is YYDKDF (reference sequence). With 5 bases clipped from V and 3 bases from J, the junction kept 6 bases outside the gene matches. CDR3 DNA sequence: TGTGCCACCAGCCAGGACAGGGCCCACTACGAGCAGTACTTC. Its protein is CATSQDRAHYEQYF.

CDR3 in amino acids: CASSLSRANTGELFF. The CDR3 DNA sequence: TGCGCCAGCAGCTTGTCCCGGGCGAACACCGGGGAGCTGTTTTTT. The gene calls are TRBV5-1 and TRBJ2-2; D call uncertain. Looked up from germline, CDR1 is SGHRS and CDR2 is YFSETQ. Trimming took 1 base from V and 0 from J, leaving 7 bases between them. The CDR3 is made up of 15 amino acids.

The CDR3 is CASSPGQGAYGYTF. DNA for the CDR3: TGTGCCAGCTCACCAGGACAGGGCGCCTATGGCTACACCTTC. The chain carries TRBV18 and TRBJ1-2; 8 bases map to TRBD1. The V gene's germline CDR1 is KGHSH and CDR2 LQKENI. V lost 2 bases to trimming and J lost 4 bases; unmatched junction nucleotides: 3. The CDR3 covers 14 residues.

V and J are TRBV30 and TRBJ1-4, with D possibly TRBD1 on 5 matching bases. Germline CDR1 reads GTSNPN; CDR2 reads SVGIG (reference sequence). The CDR3 sequence is 14 residues long. Trimming took off 5 bases at V and 10 bases at J, with 20 bases between the two ends. The chain's CDR3 is CAWGTGIHGGKLFF. CDR3 nucleotides: TGTGCCTGGGGAACCGGGATTCACGGGGGAAAACTGTTTTTT.

The chain links TRBV6-5 to TRBJ2-3, with 9 bases fitting TRBD2. With 2 bases clipped from V and 5 bases from J, the junction kept 5 bases outside the gene matches. CDR1 MNHEY and CDR2 SVGAGI come from the germline V gene. This CDR3 comprises 15 residues. DNA for the CDR3: TGTGCCAGCAGTTACCGGCGGGGGGGCCAAGATACGCAGTATTTT. This translates into CASSYRRGGQDTQYF.

This clone was recorded only once. The V call is TRBV6-5, the J call TRBJ1-3; D remains unclear. The germline CDR1 and CDR2 sequences are MNHEY and SVGAGI. Trimming pared 2 bases from V and 0 bases from J, leaving 11 bases between. This CDR3 contains 16 residues. CDR3 protein: CASSYDTYSSGNTIYF. CDR3 nucleotides: TGTGCCAGCAGTTACGATACGTATAGCTCTGGAAACACCATATATTTT.

This clone was seen a few times. The V call is TRBV19, the J call TRBJ1-2; 8 bases match TRBD1. Germline V gene sequence: CDR1 LNHDA, CDR2 SQIVND (reference sequence). The J segment lost 7 bases and the V segment lost 5 bases, leaving 6 bases of the junction unmatched. The CDR3 runs 13 residues. The CDR3 DNA reads TGTGCCAGTAGTCGGACAGGGAGTGCTGGCTACACCTTC. The encoded protein is CASSRTGSAGYTF.

J is TRBJ2-2 and V is TRBV4-2; 7 nucleotides match TRBD1. This CDR3 region has 14 residues. The germline gives CDR1 LGHNA, CDR2 YNFKEQ. V gave up 5 bases and J gave up 4 bases; unmatched junction bases: 4. The CDR3 DNA reads as TGTGCCAGCAGCTCCTCAGGGGGCACCGGGGAGCTGTTTTTT. It translates to CASSSSGGTGELFF.

The chain carries TRBV7-3 and TRBJ1-1; D unclear. This CDR3 comprises 13 residues. CDR1 is SGHTA and CDR2 is FQGTGA in the germline V gene. Deletions cut 2 bases from V and 1 base from J, with 5 bases between. CDR3 loop: CASSLYPNTEAFF. For the CDR3, the DNA is TGTGCCAGCAGCTTATATCCGAACACTGAAGCTTTCTTT.

V is TRBV4-3 and J is TRBJ2-5; 10 bases agree with TRBD2. V lost 0 bases and J lost 1; bases outside the gene matches: 5. Germline CDR1 reads LGHNA; CDR2 reads YSLEER. The CDR3 is 17 amino acids. The CDR3 sequence is CASSQDVAGGLQETQYF. As DNA, the CDR3 is TGCGCCAGCAGCCAAGACGTAGCGGGGGGCCTCCAAGAGACCCAGTACTTC.

This clone was observed once. The rearrangement uses TRBV7-9 and TRBJ2-3; the match to TRBD2 covers 9 bases. CDR1 and CDR2 from the germline V gene are SEHNR and FQNEAQ (reference sequence). V lost 2 bases to trimming and J lost 2 bases; unmatched junction nucleotides: 8. The CDR3 contains 17 residues. The CDR3 loop is CASSLSDSGSSTDTQYF. As DNA, the CDR3 is TGTGCCAGCAGCTTATCGGATAGCGGGAGCTCCACAGATACGCAGTATTTT.

The rearrangement joins TRBV18 to TRBJ1-4, with 7 bases aligning to TRBD1. The ends lost 4 bases at V and 4 bases at J; junction bases unmatched: 6. Germline CDR1 reads KGHSH; CDR2 reads LQKENI. The CDR3 has 15 amino acids. The CDR3: CASSQRDRLNEKLFF. The CDR3 DNA sequence: TGTGCCAGCTCACAGAGGGACAGACTTAATGAAAAACTGTTTTTT. The full variable domain, with the rest looked up from reference TRBV18 and TRBJ1-4, is NAGVMQNPRHLVRRRGQEARLRCSPMKGHSHVYWYRQLPEEGLKFMVYLQKENIIDESGMPKERFSAEFPKEGPSILRIQQVVRGDSAAYFCASSQRDRLNEKLFFGSGTQLSVL.

The chain couples TRBV15 to TRBJ2-7; TRBD1 aligns across 8 bases. The CDR3 has 17 amino acids. Germline V gene data show CDR1 as LNHNV and CDR2 as YYDKDF (reference sequence). Trimming took 0 bases from V and 3 from J; bases not matched to a gene: 10. The CDR3 DNA reads TGTGCCACCAGCAGAGATAGGGGGACAGGTCCGCTCTACGAGCAGTACTTC. This gives the protein CATSRDRGTGPLYEQYF. The full variable domain, completed using reference TRBV15 and TRBJ2-7, is DAMVIQNPRYQVTQFGKPVTLSCSQTLNHNVMYWYQQKSSQAPKLLFHYYDKDFNNEADTPDNFQSRRPNTSFCFLDIRSPGLGDTAMYLCATSRDRGTGPLYEQYFGPGTRLTVT.

The gene calls are TRBV10-2 and TRBJ2-3, with TRBD2 matching 7 bases. CDR1 and CDR2 (germline): WSHSY, SAAADI. V gave up 7 bases and J gave up 2 bases; unmatched junction bases: 9. The CDR3 is 15 residues long. CDR3 protein: CASMWRESFTDTQYF. The CDR3 nucleotides read TGCGCCAGCATGTGGCGGGAGAGTTTCACAGATACGCAGTATTTT.

The sample holds a few counts of this clone. The genes are TRBV7-6 and TRBJ2-5; D may be TRBD2 (6 bases). V was trimmed by 3 bases and J by 4 bases, leaving 9 bases between them. CDR1 and CDR2 from the germline V gene are SGHVS and FNYEAQ. The CDR3 runs 13 residues. The CDR3 region is CASSFGGLETQYF. In nucleotides, the CDR3 is TGTGCCAGCAGCTTCGGGGGATTAGAGACCCAGTACTTC. Complete variable domain (other parts from reference TRBV7-6 and TRBJ2-5): GAGVSQSPRYKVTKRGQDVALRCDPISGHVSLYWYRQALGQGPEFLTYFNYEAQQDKSGLPNDRFSAERPEGSISTLTIQRTEQRDSAMYRCASSFGGLETQYFGPGTRLLVL.

This rearrangement joins TRBV11-2 to TRBJ1-1; D is unresolved. Germline CDR1 SGHAT, CDR2 FQNNGV. Trimming shortened V by 5 bases and J by 1 base, and 11 bases separated the two germline ends. This CDR3 is 14 amino acids long. CDR3 protein: CASSRERGNTEAFF. CDR3 nucleotide sequence: TGTGCCAGCAGCCGAGAGCGCGGGAACACTGAAGCTTTCTTT.

In this sample, this clone turned up once. V usage is TRBV28 and J usage is TRBJ2-7; 9 nucleotides agree with TRBD1. Germline loops: CDR1 MDHEN, CDR2 SYDVKM. The CDR3 runs to 16 residues. With 4 bases clipped from V and 4 bases from J, the junction kept 11 bases outside the gene matches. The CDR3 coding sequence is TGTGCCAGCAGTTCGCTACGACAGGGGGGTCCATACGAGCAGTACTTC. Its translation is CASSSLRQGGPYEQYF.

The chain joins TRBV11-3 to TRBJ2-7; D not certain. Trimming removed 4 bases at V and 3 bases at J, with 10 bases between. This CDR3 region has 13 residues. CDR1 SGHNT and CDR2 YENEEA come from the germline V gene. In DNA form, the CDR3 reads TGTGCCAGCAGCTATAGCAGAGACTACGAGCAGTACTTC. This sequence encodes CASSYSRDYEQYF.

The chain recombines TRBV19 with TRBJ1-1; 7 bases are a match to TRBD1. Germline V gives CDR1 LNHDA, CDR2 SQIVND (reference sequence). This CDR3 spans 15 amino acids. Trimming took 4 bases from V and 0 from J; bases not matched to a gene: 5. CDR3 amino acids: CASSTRGVMNTEAFF. The CDR3 bases are TGTGCCAGTAGTACCAGGGGGGTTATGAACACTGAAGCTTTCTTT.

The chain joins TRBV7-2 to TRBJ2-1; a weak D match, TRBD2 (6 bases). The length of the CDR3 is 12 residues. Germline V gives CDR1 SGHTA, CDR2 FQGNSA. V was cut by 5 bases and J by 14 bases, with 16 bases left in between. This chain's CDR3 is CASSLGVGGKFF. The CDR3 DNA follows: TGTGCCAGCAGCCTAGGAGTGGGGGGAAAGTTCTTC. Based on the CDR3 plus reference TRBV7-2 and TRBJ2-1, the full variable domain is GAGVSQSPSNKVTEKGKDVELRCDPISGHTALYWYRQSLGQGLEFLIYFQGNSAPDKSGLPSDRFSAERTGGSVSTLTIQRTQQEDSAVYLCASSLGVGGKFFGPGTRLTVL.

The V and J genes are TRBV29-1 and TRBJ2-1, with 10 bases matching TRBD1. Trimming at V came to 6 bases and at J to 4 bases, leaving 3 bases not matched to a gene. Germline assignment: CDR1 SQVTM and CDR2 ANQGSEA. This CDR3 contains 13 residues. In nucleotides, the CDR3 is TGCAGCGTCGGGACAGGGGATTACAATGAGCAGTTCTTC. It yields the protein CSVGTGDYNEQFF.

The chain employs TRBV4-2 and TRBJ1-5; TRBD1 aligns across 8 bases. This CDR3 is 15 amino acids long. Trimming cost V 2 bases and J 6 bases; bases outside gene matches: 6. Germline CDR1 and CDR2: LGHNA and YNFKEQ. CDR3: CASSQSIDRGQPQHF. CDR3 sequence (DNA): TGTGCCAGCAGCCAATCCATCGACAGGGGTCAGCCCCAGCATTTT.

The chain couples TRBV6-1 to TRBJ2-7; D is unclear. V was trimmed by 3 bases and J by 9 bases, leaving 15 bases between them. The CDR3 extends over 13 amino acids. The germline gives CDR1 MNHNS, CDR2 SASEGT. The CDR3 region has the DNA TGTGCCAGCAGTGAGAGTGGTTGGAGTCGGCAGTACTTC. Amino acid sequence: CASSESGWSRQYF.

This clone was detected only once. V usage is TRBV5-3 and J usage is TRBJ1-4, with TRBD1 matching 7 bases. TRBV5-3 is reported as an ORF; its role is uncertain. V gave up 5 bases and J gave up 0 bases; unmatched junction bases: 7. The CDR3 is 16 residues long. CDR3 DNA: TGTGCCAGAAGGTTTGGGACAGACTCAACTAATGAAAAACTGTTTTTT. Encoded protein: CARRFGTDSTNEKLFF.

This clone has a handful of counts. This rearrangement joins TRBV5-1 to TRBJ2-5, with 11 bases matching TRBD2. There are 15 residues in the CDR3. V shed 3 bases, J shed 2 bases, and the junction held 3 bases outside the gene matches. Germline V gene lookup returns CDR1 SGHRS and CDR2 YFSETQ. This CDR3 is CASSSGTSGQETQYF. The CDR3 DNA reads TGCGCCAGCAGCTCAGGGACTAGCGGACAAGAGACCCAGTACTTC.